This TCR beta chain is drawn from a study of siplizumab effects on memory and regulatory T cells. J lost 2 bases, V lost 6 bases, and 4 bases had no gene match. Per germline, CDR1 SGHTA and CDR2 FQGNSA. CDR3 length: 13 residues. Assays examined about 10^5 TCR templates per sample. The protocol was immunoSEQ multiplex PCR, while the TCRdb copy is restricted to in-frame clones and leaves out a portion. The data show 80,000 to 130,000 clones, 80% to 95% seen once. Study-level findings and limits: Naive T cell populations appeared to exhibit greater diversity than memory cells and appeared to be major alloresponse contributors. Sequences below about 10^-5 frequency were poorly captured, limiting mapping of alloreactive clones. Proof of suppressive function in proliferating Tregs from siplizumab cultures was not established.

A remark on this clone: Antigen unknown.

Source material: CD4+ T cells sorted from blood. The sequence derives from a human donor in good health. Some clones in this sample may be carry-over from other donors' samples. The rearrangement joins TRBV7-2 to TRBJ2-7; 7 positions match TRBD1. CDR3 DNA sequence: TGTGCCAGCAGGCCGACAGGGACCTACGAGCAGTACTTC. Protein product: CASRPTGTYEQYF. Complete variable domain (other parts from reference TRBV7-2 and TRBJ2-7): GAGVSQSPSNKVTEKGKDVELRCDPISGHTALYWYRQSLGQGLEFLIYFQGNSAPDKSGLPSDRFSAERTGGSVSTLTIQRTQQEDSAVYLCASRPTGTYEQYFGPGTRLTVT.